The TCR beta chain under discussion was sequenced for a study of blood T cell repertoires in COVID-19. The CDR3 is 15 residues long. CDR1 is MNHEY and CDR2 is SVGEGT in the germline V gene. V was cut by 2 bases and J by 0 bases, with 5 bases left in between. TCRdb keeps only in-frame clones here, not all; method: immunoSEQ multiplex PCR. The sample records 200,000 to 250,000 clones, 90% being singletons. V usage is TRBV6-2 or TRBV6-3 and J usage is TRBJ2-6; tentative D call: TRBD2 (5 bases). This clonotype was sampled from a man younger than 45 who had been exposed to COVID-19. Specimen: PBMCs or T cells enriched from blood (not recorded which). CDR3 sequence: CASSYRDSGANVLTF. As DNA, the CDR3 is TGTGCCAGCAGTTACCGGGACTCTGGGGCCAACGTCCTGACTTTC.